These 18 T cell receptor beta chains came from one sample sequenced in a study of immune characterization of retroperitoneal liposarcoma. TCRdb reprocessed the PCR reads via MiXCR and lists one record per CDR3 protein. The data contain approximately 11,000 distinct CDR3 sequences, about a quarter of them singletons. Input material: tumor tissue. These receptors all stem from a female donor with retroperitoneal liposarcoma.

The genes are TRBV7-8 and TRBJ1-1, with a tentative D call TRBD1 (6 bases). Trimming removed 5 bases at V and 0 bases at J, with 16 bases between. The CDR3 spans 16 residues. Germline V gene data show CDR1 as SGHVS and CDR2 as FQNEAQ. CDR3 in amino acids: CASSPRRTEMNTEAFF. The CDR3 nucleotides read TGTGCCAGCAGCCCCAGACGGACAGAGATGAACACTGAAGCTTTCTTT.

Turning to this clonotype: The conserved phenylalanine or tryptophan is not found at the CDR3 terminus, so this likely reflects a read error. Because the CDR3's place on the DNA is in doubt, the DNA is left out and the CDR3 is given as listed by TCRdb. The chain links TRBV7-2 to TRBJ2-1; TRBD1 reflects the table's D call only, with no check against the DNA. From germline, CDR1 is SGHTA and CDR2 FQGNSA. The CDR3 region is 9 residues in length, termini included. The CDR3 sequence: CASSPSRVP.

This clonotype is medium-sized by share. The chain carries TRBV7-9 and TRBJ2-1, with D possibly TRBD2 on 7 matching bases. CDR1 and CDR2 (germline): SEHNR, FQNEAQ (reference sequence). V lost 6 bases and J lost 13, with 25 bases in between. The CDR3 is 15 amino acids. CDR3 residues: CASSKGGAFKETQFF. The CDR3 nucleotides are TGTGCCAGCAGTAAAGGGGGGGCTTTCAAGGAGACCCAGTTCTTC.

Comments on this clonotype: Relative to the germline gene, one junction end is altered; a read error may explain this. The chain links TRBV7-2 to TRBJ1-6; D ambiguous. This CDR3 has 16 amino acids. CDR1 and CDR2 from the germline V gene are SGHTA and FQGNSA. CDR3 in DNA: TGTGCCAGCAGCTTAGGGGCCAGGCAGCATAGTCCACCCCCCCACTTT. Translation: CASSLGARQHSPPPHF.

This clonotype was seen a handful of times. The V call is TRBV6-6, the J call TRBJ2-1; D unresolved. Trimming cost V 0 bases and J 13 bases, with 25 bases left between them. Looked up from germline, CDR1 is MNHNY and CDR2 is SVGAGI (reference sequence). This CDR3 comprises 17 residues. CDR3 region: CASSYSALRVLSETQFF. CDR3 in DNA: TGTGCCAGCAGTTACTCTGCCTTAAGGGTGCTGTCGGAGACCCAGTTCTTC.

This clonotype has just one count. The V gene is TRBV6-1, the J gene TRBJ2-1; D not certain. TRBJ2-7 matches the DNA end more closely, so the J call is doubtful. CDR3 length: 11 residues. Looked up from germline, CDR1 is MNHNS and CDR2 is SASEGT. The CDR3 loop reads CASSPRYEQYF. The CDR3, as DNA: TGTGCCAGCAGTCCTCGGTACGAGCAGTACTTC.

This clonotype is labeled medium-sized. This rearrangement joins TRBV7-3 to TRBJ2-1; the match to TRBD2 covers 7 bases. The V segment lost 5 bases and the J segment 3 bases; nucleotides outside the gene matches: 10. CDR1 SGHTA and CDR2 FQGTGA come from the germline V gene. This CDR3 comprises 16 residues. CDR3 nucleotides: TGTGCCAGCAGCCGGCGGGGCGGGAGTGGCTACAATGAGCAGTTCTTC. This gives the protein CASSRRGGSGYNEQFF.

This clonotype was counted between two and nine times. This chain joins TRBV12-3 or TRBV12-4 and TRBJ2-5; 7 bases agree with TRBD1. The CDR3 covers 13 residues. V gave up 6 bases and J gave up 11 bases; unmatched junction bases: 12. This CDR3 reads CASRMGQYNEQYF. CDR3 in DNA: TGTGCCAGCAGGATGGGACAGTACAATGAGCAGTACTTC.

By share of the sample, this clonotype is medium-sized (0.01 to 0.1%). An end of the junction differs from the germline gene, which may be a read error. CDR3 protein: CASSLDASGRANEQYF. Here the CDR3 DNA reads TGTGCTAGCAGCTTAGATGCTAGCGGGAGGGCGAATGAGCAGTACTTC. The rearrangement uses TRBV7-7 and TRBJ2-5, with TRBD2 matching over 12 bases. This CDR3 has 16 residues. The germline V gene encodes CDR1 SSHAT and CDR2 FNYEAQ (reference sequence). The variable domain in full, with the rest retrieved from reference TRBV7-7 and TRBJ2-5, is GAGVSQSPRYKVTKRGQDVTLRCDPISSHATLYWYQQALGQGPEFLTYFNYEAQPDKSGLPSDRFSAERPEGSISTLTIQRTEQRDSAMYRCASSLDASGRANEQYFGPGTRLLVL.

This clonotype is classed as medium-sized. The V and J genes are TRBV7-2 and TRBJ2-2; no definite D call. The CDR3 has 15 amino acids. Germline V CDR1 and CDR2: SGHTA, FQGNSA. V was trimmed by 2 bases and J by 3 bases, leaving 10 bases between them. CDR3 in DNA: TGTGCCAGCAGCTTATCGTCTATGTACACCGGGGAGCTGTTTTTT. It specifies CASSLSSMYTGELFF.

This clonotype has more than one count but fewer than ten. CDR3 sequence (DNA): TGCGCCAGCAGCCCCAGAGGGGGGGACGGCAATCAGCCCCAGCATTTT. Its protein product is CASSPRGGDGNQPQHF. This chain uses TRBV4-1 with TRBJ1-5; tentative D call: TRBD1 (6 bases). V lost 4 bases to trimming and J lost 2 bases, with 15 bases between them. This CDR3 has 16 amino acids. The germline gives CDR1 MGHRA, CDR2 YSYEKL.

The genes are TRBV6-1 and TRBJ2-1; 9 bases are shared with TRBD1. The DNA end favors TRBJ2-4, so the J call may be wrong. The CDR3 runs 16 residues. From germline, CDR1 is MNHNS and CDR2 SASEGT. This CDR3 reads CASSYTGTGPHNIQYF. The CDR3 nucleotides are TGTGCCAGCAGTTATACGGGGACAGGGCCCCACAACATTCAGTACTTC.

The J gene is TRBJ2-1, the V gene TRBV7-6; D may be TRBD1 or TRBD2 (5 bases each). The germline gives CDR1 SGHVS, CDR2 FNYEAQ. The length of the CDR3 is 14 residues. The V gene lost 5 bases and the J gene lost 7 bases, with 15 bases spanning the gap. The CDR3 is CASSPPGRTNEQFF. In DNA, the CDR3 is TGTGCCAGCAGCCCCCCGGGACGGACGAATGAGCAGTTCTTC.

The chain combines TRBV11-2 with TRBJ2-3; 9 bases are a match to TRBD1. Germline CDR1 reads SGHAT; CDR2 reads FQNNGV. The CDR3 is 18 residues long. Trimming removed 1 base from V and 2 bases from J; junction bases left unmatched: 10. The CDR3 protein is CASSLVLYGTGPTDTQYF. CDR3 DNA sequence: TGTGCCAGCAGCTTAGTGTTATATGGGACAGGGCCCACAGATACGCAGTATTTT.

The chain joins TRBV6-6 to TRBJ2-1; TRBD2 matches at 7 bases. The V gene end was trimmed by 4 bases and the J gene end by 8 bases; junction bases not matched to a gene: 14. Germline CDR1 is MNHNY and CDR2 is SVGAGI (reference sequence). This CDR3 contains 16 residues. CDR3 nucleotides: TGTGCCAGCAGTTTCGGACTAGACCTTAGCGTCGATGAGCAGTTCTTC. Encoded protein: CASSFGLDLSVDEQFF.

The V call is TRBV10-2, the J call TRBJ2-7, with D perhaps assigned TRBD1 or TRBD2 (5 bases each). The end of the DNA aligns better with TRBJ2-5, so the J call may be wrong. The CDR3 length is 15 residues. The V gene's germline CDR1 is WSHSY and CDR2 SAAADI. Here the CDR3 DNA reads TGCGCCACCCTCAGTCCGGAGGCAGGGCAAGAGACCCAGTACTTC. It translates to CATLSPEAGQETQYF.

This clonotype turned up a few times. The chain joins TRBV7-8 to TRBJ1-6; tentatively, D is TRBD1 (6 bases). Germline CDR1 reads SGHVS; CDR2 reads FQNEAQ. This CDR3 is 15 amino acids long. V was shortened by 4 bases and J by 3 bases, with 10 bases between the two germline ends. The CDR3 protein is CASSSQGGYNSPLHF. CDR3 DNA sequence: TGTGCCAGCAGCTCGCAAGGGGGCTATAATTCACCCCTCCACTTT.

The V and J genes are TRBV24-1 and TRBJ2-1; TRBD2 matches 13 bases. The end of the DNA fits TRBJ2-7 better, so the J call may be wrong. The germline V gene encodes CDR1 KGHDR and CDR2 SFDVKD. This CDR3 is built from 15 residues. CDR3 sequence (DNA): TGTGCCACCAGTGGACTAGCGGGAGGTTACAATGAGCAGTACTTC. It codes for CATSGLAGGYNEQYF.